Listed below are T cell receptor beta chains from one sample, sequenced in a study of blood T cells in healthy people across ages. TCRdb processed the 5' RACE reads anew with MiXCR; each CDR3 protein has one entry. The sample lists about 800,000 distinct CDR3 sequences; about half were seen once. The sequenced material came from blood. These receptors were obtained from a man older than 75 in good health. Each CDR3 is given with its conserved first and last residue. D genes are given only for firm matches. Expanded clones are given a class, and other clones once, few, many or no size at all.

clone size	D gene	J gene	V gene	CDR3 DNA	CDR3 protein
NA	NA	TRBJ1-1	TRBV3-1	TGTGCCAGCAGCCAAGCGGGGGAGGACACTGAAGCTTTCTTT	CASSQAGEDTEAFF
NA	NA	TRBJ2-5	TRBV7-8	TGTGCCAGCGGCTTATGGGTGGAGTGGGGAGGAGAAGAGACCCAGTACTTC	CASGLWVEWGGEETQYF
many	NA	TRBJ2-1	TRBV10-3	TGTGCCAGCGGACCGGTGGTGGATGAGCAGTTCTTC	CASGPVVDEQFF
few	NA	TRBJ2-7	TRBV7-2	TGTGCCAGCAGCGCCCAAAGGACGGACGAGCAGTACTTC	CASSAQRTDEQYF
once	NA	TRBJ1-1	TRBV11-3	TGTGCCAGCAGCTATCACCAGGGACAAGCTTTCTTT	CASSYHQGQAFF
few	TRBD2	TRBJ2-5	TRBV10-1	TGCGCCAGCAGTCCGAACTTTCTAGCGGGAGGGAAGGAGACCCAGTACTTC	CASSPNFLAGGKETQYF
NA	NA	TRBJ1-2	TRBV5-5	TGTGCCAGCAGCTTGGAGGGACTGAGCAACTATGGCTACACCTTC	CASSLEGLSNYGYTF
NA	TRBD2	TRBJ2-2	TRBV29-1	TGCAGCATTAAATCGGGACTAGCCACCGGGGAGCTGTTTTTT	CSIKSGLATGELFF
NA	TRBD2	TRBJ2-5	TRBV4-3	TGCGCCAGCAGCCAAGATCGGACTAGCGGGTGGGAGACCCAGTACTTC	CASSQDRTSGWETQYF
many	TRBD1	TRBJ2-3	TRBV12-3/TRBV12-4	TGTGCCAGCATCAAACAGGGACAGGGGGCTCGTACGCAGTATTTT	CASIKQGQGARTQYF
many	NA	TRBJ2-7	TRBV7-2	TGTGCCAGCAGCTTAGAGCTGGGACTGGAAGATGGGGAGCAGTACTTC	CASSLELGLEDGEQYF
NA	NA	TRBJ2-7	TRBV7-9	TGTGCCAGCAGCTTCGGACCTCCTGAAGAGCAGTACTTC	CASSFGPPEEQYF
NA	TRBD2	TRBJ2-5	TRBV6-5	TGTGCCAGCTGGAATAGCGGGAGAGAGACCCAGTACTTC	CASWNSGRETQYF
NA	NA	TRBJ2-7	TRBV29-1	TGCAGCGTTGAAGCCCCAACCTTTCACGAGCAGTACTTC	CSVEAPTFHEQYF
NA	TRBD1	TRBJ2-7	TRBV5-1	TGCGCCAGCAGCTTGAACAGGGGTTCCGAGCAGTACTTC	CASSLNRGSEQYF
NA	TRBD2	TRBJ2-7	TRBV7-2	TGTGCCAGCAGCGGAGGGACTAGCGGAGCCAGCGCCCCCTACGAGCAGTACTTC	CASSGGTSGASAPYEQYF
NA	TRBD1	TRBJ1-1	TRBV29-1	TGCAGCGTTGGGGACAGGGCGAACACTGAAGCTTTCTTT	CSVGDRANTEAFF
NA	NA	TRBJ2-7	TRBV9	TGTGCCAGCAGCGGAAAGGCGGCTCCCGCGGGCGAGCAGTACTTC	CASSGKAAPAGEQYF
NA	NA	TRBJ2-7	TRBV5-1	TGCGCCAGCAGCTTGGAAGGGTCTTACTACGAGCAGTACTTC	CASSLEGSYYEQYF
once	NA	TRBJ1-2	TRBV5-1	TGCGCCAGCAGCTCCCCCGGGACACCCGATGGCTACACCTTC	CASSSPGTPDGYTF
NA	TRBD2	TRBJ2-7	TRBV6-5	TGTGCCACAAACGGGGGGGCGGTCTACGAGCAGTACTTC	CATNGGAVYEQYF
NA	TRBD1	TRBJ2-3	TRBV10-2	TGCGCCAGCAGTGAACCTTCACAGGGGGCGAGCACAGATACGCAGTATTTT	CASSEPSQGASTDTQYF
NA	NA	TRBJ1-5	TRBV9	TGTGCCAGCAGCGTAGTTCCGGATCAGCCCCAGCATTTT	CASSVVPDQPQHF
NA	NA	TRBJ2-1	TRBV20-1	TGCAGTGCTAGAAAAAGGTCGGGAGAAATGGGCAATGAGCAGTTCTTC	CSARKRSGEMGNEQFF
NA	TRBD2	TRBJ2-6	TRBV11-3	TGTGCCAGCAGCCCCGGTGGGGTAGCGGGATCCTCTGGGGCCAACGTCCTGACTTTC	CASSPGGVAGSSGANVLTF
NA	TRBD2	TRBJ2-3	TRBV29-1	TGCAGCGTTGCGCTAGCGGGAGTGGATACGCAGTATTTT	CSVALAGVDTQYF
NA	NA	TRBJ1-1	TRBV29-1	TGCAGCGTTGGGAGGGGAGGCACTGAAGCTTTCTTT	CSVGRGGTEAFF